A selection of T cell receptor beta chains follows, all from one sample in a study of OX40 agonist ivuxolimab in advanced cancers. Clones were sequenced by immunoSEQ multiplex PCR, and TCRdb holds only the in-frame ones, with some missing. The sample shows more than 60,000 clones, around 87% of them seen only once. The material was CD4+ or CD8+ T cells sorted from blood, obtained in a trial of the OX40 agonist ivuxolimab. These receptors were obtained from an adult with an advanced solid tumor such as melanoma, head and neck, liver or kidney cancer. CDR3s include the opening cysteine and the closing phenylalanine or tryptophan. Each record gives: CDR3 protein, CDR3 DNA, CDR3 length, V gene, J gene, D gene, clone size. The D gene is left open where the match is weak. Clone size, where shown, is once, few, many, or a class for clones that have expanded.

CASSDRRLSYEQYF,TGCGCCAGCAGTGACAGGCGACTATCCTACGAGCAGTACTTC,14,TRBV10-1,TRBJ2-7,.,.
CASSSTGTGNTDTQYF,TGTGCCAGCAGTTCCACCGGGACAGGGAACACAGATACGCAGTATTTT,16,TRBV6-6,TRBJ2-3,TRBD1,.
CASSQDGTGNEKLFF,TGCGCCAGCAGCCAAGATGGGACAGGAAATGAAAAACTGTTTTTT,15,TRBV4-3,TRBJ1-4,TRBD1,once
CASSLGGTSDTQYF,TGTGCCAGCAGCTTAGGGGGGACCTCAGATACGCAGTATTTT,14,TRBV7-2,TRBJ2-3,.,.
CASSSAGGGQPQHF,TGTGCCAGCAGTTCCGCAGGGGGCGGGCAGCCCCAGCATTTT,14,TRBV2,TRBJ1-5,TRBD1,few
CASGPGLARDTQYF,TGTGCCAGCGGGCCGGGACTAGCACGAGATACGCAGTATTTT,14,TRBV5-6,TRBJ2-3,TRBD2,.
CASSFGHGNEQFF,TGTGCCAGCAGCTTCGGCCATGGCAATGAGCAGTTCTTC,13,TRBV7-3,TRBJ2-1,.,.
CASSERLVLDTQYF,TGTGCCAGCAGTGAAAGGCTAGTCTTGGATACGCAGTATTTT,14,TRBV6-1,TRBJ2-3,.,.
CASSLGGRSKQETQYF,TGTGCCAGCAGCTTGGGCGGACGGAGCAAGCAAGAGACCCAGTACTTC,16,TRBV5-4,TRBJ2-5,.,.
CASSLDGLYGYTF,TGTGCCAGCAGTTTGGACGGACTCTATGGCTACACCTTC,13,TRBV6-5,TRBJ1-2,.,.
CASSDSVGSSYNEQFF,TGCGCCAGCAGTGATTCCGTAGGGAGCTCCTACAATGAGCAGTTCTTC,16,TRBV10-1,TRBJ2-1,.,.
CASSLGPRHTQYF,TGTGCCAGCAGCCTTGGACCGAGGCATACGCAGTATTTT,13,TRBV7-7,TRBJ2-3,.,.
CASGSSSTGDYGYTF,TGTGCTAGTGGTTCAAGCTCCACAGGGGACTATGGCTACACCTTC,15,TRBV12-5,TRBJ1-2,TRBD1,.
CASSLQDGNYGYTF,TGTGCCAGCAGCTTACAGGACGGAAACTATGGCTACACCTTC,14,TRBV7-2,TRBJ1-2,.,once
CASSTRLAGGLLYNEQFF,TGTGCCAGCAGCACCCGACTAGCGGGAGGGTTGCTCTACAATGAGCAGTTCTTC,18,TRBV7-2,TRBJ2-1,TRBD2,once
CASSGLDRRNTEAFF,TGTGCCAGCAGCGGTTTAGACAGGCGTAACACTGAAGCTTTCTTT,15,TRBV9,TRBJ1-1,.,.
CAWSVTVGYTF,TGTGCCTGGAGTGTGACAGTCGGCTACACCTTC,11,TRBV30,TRBJ1-2,.,few
CASSLRTGSNQPQHF,TGTGCCAGCAGTTTAAGGACAGGTAGCAATCAGCCCCAGCATTTT,15,TRBV27,TRBJ1-5,TRBD1,.
CASSETSQGAQTEAFF,TGTGCCAGCAGTGAGACGTCACAGGGGGCACAGACTGAAGCTTTCTTT,16,TRBV6-1,TRBJ1-1,TRBD1,.
CASSSGAGVLSYEQYF,TGCGCCAGCAGCTCCGGGGCGGGGGTCCTCTCCTACGAGCAGTACTTC,16,TRBV5-1,TRBJ2-7,TRBD2,.
CASSGLRGNTIYF,TGCGCCAGCAGTGGGCTGCGGGGAAACACCATATATTTT,13,TRBV10-1,TRBJ1-3,.,.
CASSEFDSPSTDTQYF,TGCGCCAGCAGTGAGTTCGACAGCCCTAGCACAGATACGCAGTATTTT,16,TRBV10-1,TRBJ2-3,.,.
CASSERQGPYEQYF,TGTGCCAGCAGTGAAAGGCAGGGACCCTACGAGCAGTACTTC,14,TRBV2,TRBJ2-7,.,.
CASSPLAGTHPGNEQFF,TGTGCCAGCAGCCCACTAGCGGGAACACACCCCGGGAATGAGCAGTTCTTC,17,TRBV7-9,TRBJ2-1,TRBD2,.
CASSPPWGVGDTQYF,TGTGCCAGCTCACCACCTTGGGGAGTAGGGGATACGCAGTATTTT,15,TRBV18,TRBJ2-3,.,.
CASSPQRGYTF,TGTGCCAGCAGCCCCCAGCGTGGCTACACCTTC,11,TRBV11-2,TRBJ1-2,.,.
CASRIAGGPYNEQFF,TGTGCCAGTAGGATAGCGGGAGGCCCCTACAATGAGCAGTTCTTC,15,TRBV19,TRBJ2-1,TRBD2,.
CASSPLALSSYNEQFF,TGTGCCAGCAGCCCCCTAGCGCTGAGCTCCTACAATGAGCAGTTCTTC,16,TRBV7-3,TRBJ2-1,.,.
CASSEDGVNTEAFF,TGTGCCAGCAGTGAAGATGGGGTGAACACTGAAGCTTTCTTT,14,TRBV2,TRBJ1-1,.,.
CASSLLHGLAGLETQYF,TGTGCCAGCAGCTTACTCCACGGACTAGCGGGATTAGAGACCCAGTACTTC,17,TRBV7-2,TRBJ2-5,TRBD2,.
CASSEAGSPSQFF,TGTGCCAGCAGTGAAGCGGGTAGCCCTTCTCAGTTCTTC,13,TRBV6-1,TRBJ2-1,.,.
CASSLVEKSYEQYF,TGTGCCAGCAGCTTGGTTGAGAAATCCTACGAGCAGTACTTC,14,TRBV5-4,TRBJ2-7,.,.